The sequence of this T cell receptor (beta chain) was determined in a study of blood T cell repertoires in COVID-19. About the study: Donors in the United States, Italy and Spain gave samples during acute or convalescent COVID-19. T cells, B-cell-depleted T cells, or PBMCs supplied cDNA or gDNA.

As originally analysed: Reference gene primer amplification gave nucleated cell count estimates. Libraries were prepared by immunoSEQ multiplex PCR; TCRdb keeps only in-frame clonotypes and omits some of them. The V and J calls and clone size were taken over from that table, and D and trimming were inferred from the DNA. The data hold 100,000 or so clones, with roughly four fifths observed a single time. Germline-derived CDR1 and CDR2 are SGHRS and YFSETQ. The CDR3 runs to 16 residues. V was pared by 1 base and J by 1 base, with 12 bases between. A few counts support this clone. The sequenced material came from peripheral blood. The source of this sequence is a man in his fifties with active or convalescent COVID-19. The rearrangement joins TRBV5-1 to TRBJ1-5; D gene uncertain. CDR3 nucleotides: TGCGCCAGCAGCTTGACGGGGATCGGGAGCAATCAGCCCCAGCATTTT. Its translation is CASSLTGIGSNQPQHF.